The TCR beta chain described here comes from a study of cytomegalovirus exposure and HLA in healthy donors (dated by TCRdb to 2016 to 2017). About the full investigation: An earlier analysis of more than 550 of the donors reported about 280 Gb of sequence data and 90 million to 120 million unique TCR beta sequences obtained from about 179 million T cells. The study profiled the T cell repertoires of hundreds of subjects by immunosequencing and related them to cytomegalovirus serostatus. Roughly five DR-DQ haplotypes were treated as single units for association and clustering because of strong linkage in the cohort. Along with the approximately 650-subject first cohort, a separate validation cohort of 120 different subjects was used. Among some 400 genotyped donors of the cohort, an average of around 250,000 unique TCR beta nucleotide sequences was sequenced per donor, of which about 18% were non-productive. The aim of the study was to test whether cataloging public T cell receptors could identify signatures of past pathogen exposure. In the later analysis, no new phenotypic data were used to find candidate immune exposures; instead, reliance was placed on TCR beta sequences and their occurrence across donors. All discovery cohort repertoires had been generated using a single sequencing platform. Roughly 310 gigabases of sequencing data and some 85 million unique TCR sequences were included in an early release covering about 700 HLA-typed donors. To study patterns of TCR occurrence, a later analysis re-analyzed previously published TCR beta repertoires from around 700 donors and added high-resolution HLA genotyping. Alongside the repertoire data, information on donor age, sex, ethnicity and CMV serostatus was compiled. Class I and class II HLA loci were covered by the typing at four-digit resolution. Typing coverage varied by locus: roughly 629-630 donors for A, B, C, DRB1 and DQB1; approximately 560 for DQA1; nearly 610 for DPA1; roughly 450 for DPB1. High-throughput TCR immunosequencing, statistical association of individual TCRs with disease status, and machine learning were combined to predict cytomegalovirus infection status. To decide whether each TCR beta V gene segment behaved as functional or pseudogenic, an earlier analysis of fewer than 750 of the donors relied on high-throughput TCR beta sequencing. Genome-wide SNP genotypes for about 65% of the roughly 700 donors were used in a later genetic analysis, which treated that subset as a discovery cohort. Of the roughly 400 genotyped donors, 80% to 90% were placed in the genetic ancestry cluster associated with self-reported Caucasian donors.

On this clone itself: Its cognate antigen has yet to be identified. Base-call qualities are not available, and no considerably larger clone is one nucleotide away.

Per the germline V gene (reference sequence), PRHDT is the CDR1 and FYEKMQ is the CDR2. Counted from cysteine to phenylalanine, this CDR3 has 19 amino acids. The only DNA kept is the CDR3, 57 bases in frame from the first base. Compared with germline, V lacks 5 bases and J lacks 1 base; bases without a gene match: 13. Receptor libraries were prepared by the immunoSEQ multiplex PCR assay. The multiplex PCR relied on a mix of 60 forward primers for TCR Vbeta segments and 13 reverse primers for TCR Jbeta segments. The CDR3 region of rearranged TCR beta genes was amplified from genomic DNA with a multiplex PCR assay. On the Illumina HiSeq System, the amplified TCR beta libraries were sequenced as 87-base-pair reads. The study's own analysis went as follows. A later analysis counted tens of millions of unique TCR beta chains across the 690 or so repertoires, and 9.5 million to 11 million of these chains were shared by at least two donors. To remove PCR and sequencing errors, raw reads were error-corrected and collapsed into unique sequences using a nearest-neighbor algorithm that merged closely related sequences. CDR3 sequences were aligned to IMGT reference sequences to assign V, D and J gene segments. For a sequence to be retained, a match of at least six nucleotides to both a V gene segment and a J gene segment was required. A rearrangement was called productive if the CDR3 had no stop codons and remained in frame with V and J, and every other rearrangement was called non-productive. Following IMGT convention, CDR3 was defined as the stretch from the second conserved V-encoded cysteine to the conserved J-encoded phenylalanine. In an earlier analysis of roughly 610 of the donors, sequences lacking an unambiguous match to a single V gene segment were excluded. In an earlier analysis of several hundred of the donors, V segments were called functional above 56.7% productive rearrangements and were called segregating when the between-donor standard deviation exceeded 5%. A statistical classification framework was developed to diagnose cytomegalovirus status using the catalog of TCR beta chain sequences. V and J gene assignment, in a later analysis, came from comparing TCR nucleotide sequences with IMGT/GENE-DB human TR gene sequences. Using the TCRdist pipeline, a later analysis assigned CDR3 sequences along with most-parsimonious VDJ recombination scenarios. In a later analysis, each TCR beta chain was defined by its CDR3 amino acid sequence together with its V-gene family, and reads lacking a unique V-gene family were excluded. A later analysis removed 600 or so highly shared, low-generation-probability nucleotide sequences to deal with suspected cross-contamination and a sequencing artifact. In a later analysis, a clonal expansion index for each public chain was calculated from normalized within-repertoire ranks of inferred template counts. In a later analysis, generation probabilities were computed using a VDJ recombination model fitted to out-of-frame rearrangements, and the results were checked against IGoR. Hypergeometric tests were used in a later analysis to score TCR-TCR, TCR-HLA and TCR-CMV co-occurrence, with a repertoire-size bias correction applied to the TCR pairs. To estimate false discovery rates, a later analysis permuted the HLA or CMV assignments 20 times. In a later analysis, co-occurring TCRs were grouped using DBSCAN, and TCRdist sequence similarity was added for clustering within HLA-allele-positive subsets. Repertoires with fewer than 30,000 or more than 120,000 public chains were left out of co-occurrence clustering, as were four to six repertoires with anomalous nucleotide sharing. Not all clones reach the TCRdb copy of this immuneACCESS table, which keeps in-frame sequences only. Checked studies attribute under half of the gap to unresolved V genes and leave the rest unexplained. Clone size and V and J calls were adopted from that table, with D and trimming inferred from the DNA. Counted in this sample were approximately 150,000 clones; roughly 79% of them appeared once. Together, the top ten hold around 1% of the sample.

The cohort consisted of 666 healthy bone marrow donors. At the time of sampling, every cohort member was nominally healthy, though immune exposures that went unrecorded were likely present. The donor tested CMV seronegative, placing the donor among the 300 to 450 seronegative members of the cohort. A peripheral blood sample was collected from each donor, and TCR beta sequencing was performed on peripheral blood mononuclear cells. The Qiagen DNeasy Blood Extraction Kit was used to extract genomic DNA from the blood cell samples. What the research found in general, with its limitations: A cluster of highly shared sequence variants was judged likely to be a technical artifact of the sequencing pipeline. Across donors, most TCR sequences were observed very rarely, whereas some public TCRs were present in many individuals. Immune exposure information for the cohort was limited to CMV serostatus. The classifier was reported to diagnose cytomegalovirus status with high specificity and sensitivity in both the original cohort and the validation cohort. The 87-base-pair reads could not distinguish some IMGT-functional V segments, including TRBV6-2 and TRBV6-3, so those segments were excluded. Because some donors lacked HLA typing at each locus, the association tests relied only on the typed subset. Three of the identified cytomegalovirus-associated TCR beta chains were confirmed in vitro to be specific for cytomegalovirus antigens. Some 15 rarely observed V segments, including chromosome 9 orphons, were excluded from the earlier analysis of a few hundred of the donors because counts were too low. A later genetic analysis associated a missense DCLRE1C variant with V-gene and J-gene trimming of TCR beta chains, and an independent cohort replicated the association. Compared with equally common non-associated chains, HLA-associated TCR beta chains in a later analysis were more clonally expanded and had lower generation probabilities. When HLA alleles, especially DR and DQ, strongly co-occurred, TCR associations were difficult to assign to individual alleles. This cohort had only TCR beta chains sequenced, and the lack of alpha or paired-chain data limited which features could be detected. The authors suggested that the approach could potentially be generalized to other disease states and immunological phenotypes. The study gave a list of 150 to 200 TCR beta chains associated with cytomegalovirus. Presence/absence analyses assumed roughly uniform sequencing depth across donors, an assumption that may not hold. According to a later analysis, most CMV-associated TCR beta chains appeared to be HLA-restricted, and the HLA associations seemed to be driven largely by CMV exposure. Correlated functional status among segregating V segments might reflect linkage disequilibrium, but an unknown experimental factor could not be ruled out. An earlier analysis of 587 of the donors showed that most TCR beta V segments appeared in productive rearrangements either about 87% or about 30% of the time, which broadly matched IMGT annotations. Specific HLA alleles were associated with 16,951 TCR beta sequences at a false discovery rate of 0.05 in a later analysis. A later genetic analysis reported fewer N-insertions in productive TCRs among donors in an Asian-associated ancestry cluster than the 666-donor mean. According to a later analysis, TCR association rates differed among HLA loci, with DRB1 alleles showing the most associated TCRs and HLA-C alleles showing the fewest. A later analysis reported that several top co-occurrence clusters appeared linked to parvovirus B19, influenza, CMV and Epstein-Barr virus. A further reported finding was that TCR beta sequences accurately predicted the HLA-A and HLA-B alleles for most subjects in the first cohort.

This TCR came from a woman aged 40 to 49 in good health and CMV-seronegative. The sample was PBMCs. The V gene is TRBV13 and the J gene is TRBJ2-4, with 11 bases in between that match TRBD2. In nucleotide form, the sequence is TGTGCCAGCAGCCCAACTAGCGGGAGTTATAGATCGGCCAAAAACATTCAGTACTTC. The encoded protein is CASSPTSGSYRSAKNIQYF.